This section outlines one T cell receptor beta chain sequence together with its context. Its antigen is unidentified. V lost 6 bases and J 9 bases, leaving 15 bases between the germline ends. Germline assignment: CDR1 MNHEY and CDR2 SVGAGI. CDR3 length: 13 residues. This sample is drawn from a study of shared clonotypes between healthy human individuals. Broader study findings: Non-shared clonotypes had lower generation probabilities than clonotypes shared by all four sorted-subset donors.

As processed by the authors: Filtering differed, since immunoSEQ gave only junction sequences and no quality scores. Profiling relied on immunoSEQ multiplex PCR, and the TCRdb table lists in-frame clones only, not all of them. V, J and clone size reflect that table, while D and trimming were determined from the DNA. This table has around 2.5 million clones, roughly 93% appearing once. Input material: naive CD4+ T cells from PBMCs. Subset denoted: CD45RA+ positively selected. This clonotype was obtained from a man aged 18 to 30 in good health. Some clones in this sample may be carry-over from other donors' samples. The gene calls are TRBV6-5 and TRBJ2-1; maybe TRBD1 (5 bases). CDR3 nucleotide sequence: TGTGCCAGCAGAATCCCTGGGGCCTTTGAGCAGTTCTTC. Amino acids: CASRIPGAFEQFF.